Given below is one T cell receptor beta chain in context. Original processing methods: Amplification of reference gene primers was used by the study to estimate nucleated cell counts. TCRdb's table, derived via immunoSEQ multiplex PCR, lists solely in-frame clones and lacks some. That table is the source of V, J and clone size, and D and trimming were worked out from the DNA. This sample yields under 350,000 clones, of which 70% to 90% are seen a single time; approximately 11% belongs to the top ten. This sample stems from a study of blood T cell repertoires in COVID-19. Study-wide context: PBMCs, B-cell-depleted T cells, or T cells provided the cDNA or gDNA that made up the material.

In germline, CDR1 is MNHEY, CDR2 SVGAGI. This CDR3 has 13 residues. Trimming took off 6 bases at V and 3 bases at J, with 11 bases between the two ends. The sample was peripheral blood. The sequence came from a woman between 65 and 79 years old with acute or convalescent COVID-19. The chain links TRBV6-5 to TRBJ1-1, with a tentative D call TRBD1 (5 bases). The CDR3 coding sequence is TGTGCCAGCAGGGCTACAGGCGACACTGAAGCTTTCTTT. Translating it yields CASRATGDTEAFF.